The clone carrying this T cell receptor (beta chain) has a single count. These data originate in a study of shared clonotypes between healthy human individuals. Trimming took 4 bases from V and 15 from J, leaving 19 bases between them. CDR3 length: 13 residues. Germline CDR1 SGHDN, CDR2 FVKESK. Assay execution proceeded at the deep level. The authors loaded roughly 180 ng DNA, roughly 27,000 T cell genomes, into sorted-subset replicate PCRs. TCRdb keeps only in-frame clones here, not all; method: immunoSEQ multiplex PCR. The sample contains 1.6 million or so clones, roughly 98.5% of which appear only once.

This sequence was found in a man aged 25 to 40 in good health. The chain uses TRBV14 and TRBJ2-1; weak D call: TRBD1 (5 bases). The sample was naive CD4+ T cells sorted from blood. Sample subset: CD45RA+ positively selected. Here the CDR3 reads CASSPDHLSQGFF. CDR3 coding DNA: TGTGCCAGCAGCCCCGACCATCTCTCCCAGGGGTTCTTC.